The T cell receptor (beta chain) described here comes from a study of cytomegalovirus exposure and HLA in healthy donors. On this clone itself: The antigen remains unidentified.

Whole-study results and caveats: A later analysis showed HLA-associated TCR beta chains outstripping equally common others in clonal expansion. Most TCR sequences showed up rarely, but some public TCRs showed up in many donors. A later analysis linked a missense variant in DCLRE1C to the trimming of TCR beta V and J genes. Cytomegalovirus status, reportedly, was diagnosed with high specificity and sensitivity by the classifier.

Looked up from germline, CDR1 is SGHKS and CDR2 is YYEKEE (reference sequence). Trimming pared 4 bases from V and 4 bases from J, leaving 8 bases between. The CDR3 is made up of 12 amino acids. The PCR made use of 60 Vbeta and 13 Jbeta primers. Repertoires were generated with immunoSEQ multiplex PCR, while TCRdb's copy carries only in-frame clones and drops some. In the table there are just over 150,000 clones, about 86% of which are singletons. The receptor comes from a young woman in good health and CMV-seronegative. Material: PBMCs. The rearrangement links TRBV5-5 to TRBJ1-2; D remains ambiguous. The CDR3 DNA follows: TGTGCCAGCAGCATGGACTTCTATGGCTACACCTTC. It codes for CASSMDFYGYTF.